The clone carrying this T cell receptor beta chain was counted ten times or more. Antigen unknown. Patients between 18 and 65 years old had hyperthyroidism, newly diagnosed and lasting under 2 months. RNA transcripts served as the template for amplifying TCR beta CDR3 regions. An initial round of RT-PCR targeting the TCR CDR3 relied on the HTBI primer set. Using its own MiXCR run on the multiplex PCR reads, TCRdb lists one record per CDR3 protein. In the table there are 300,000 to 400,000 distinct CDR3 sequences, 15% to 20% of which are singletons. The CDR3 covers 18 residues. Germline CDR1 SEHNR, CDR2 FQNEAQ (reference sequence). With 6 bases clipped from V and 0 bases from J, the junction kept 13 bases outside the gene matches. The sample originates from a study of T cells in Graves' hyperthyroidism and ophthalmopathy. Study observations and caveats: In the blood, most expanded thyroid clonotypes above 0.001 appeared as well. Ophthalmopathy could be told apart from stable hyperthyroidism with a 13 V-J model.

The rearrangement links TRBV7-9 to TRBJ2-1; the match to TRBD2 covers 8 bases. This clonotype originated in a woman in her forties or fifties with Graves' hyperthyroidism. Sequenced sample: blood. The CDR3 DNA is TGTGCCAGCAGACGAGCGGCTAGCGGGTGGAGCTCCTACAATGAGCAGTTCTTC. Residues: CASRRAASGWSSYNEQFF.